What follows are 18 T cell receptor beta chains derived from one specimen sequenced in a study of cytomegalovirus exposure and HLA in healthy donors. Use of 60 Vbeta and 13 Jbeta primers characterized the PCR. Clones were read by immunoSEQ multiplex PCR, and TCRdb kept only the in-frame ones, dropping some. The sample gives around 150,000 clones, roughly 80% of which show up once; around 2% is in the top ten. Material: PBMCs. These receptors came from a man between 45 and 60 years old in good health and CMV-seropositive.

The rearrangement uses TRBV19 and TRBJ2-1; the match to TRBD2 covers 12 bases. In germline, CDR1 is LNHDA, CDR2 SQIVND (reference sequence). V dropped 10 bases and J dropped 3; count of bases not matched to a gene: 4. The CDR3 length is 14 residues. CDR3 loop: CATSSGGDYNEQFF. Written as DNA, the CDR3 is TGTGCCACCTCTAGCGGGGGGGACTACAATGAGCAGTTCTTC.

The chain has TRBV18 and TRBJ2-1; 7 bases align to TRBD1. J was trimmed by 13 bases and V by 4 bases; bases with no gene match: 4. Per the germline V gene, CDR1 is KGHSH and CDR2 is LQKENI. CDR3 size: 11 residues. CDR3 sequence reads: CASSLGQAQFF. Here the CDR3 DNA reads TGTGCCAGCTCACTTGGACAGGCCCAGTTCTTC.

The rearrangement joins TRBV2 to TRBJ2-1, with 7 bases aligning to TRBD2. Germline CDR1 SNHLY, CDR2 FYNNEI. This CDR3 has 13 residues. After removal of 5 bases from V and 10 bases from J, the junction contained 8 bases not matched to a gene. The CDR3 DNA reads as TGTGCCAGCAGTCCGGGACTATCATTGGAGCAGTTCTTC. Translation gives CASSPGLSLEQFF. Drawing the rest from reference TRBV2 and TRBJ2-1, the complete variable domain is EPEVTQTPSHQVTQMGQEVILRCVPISNHLYFYWYRQILGQKVEFLVSFYNNEISEKSEIFDDQFSVERPDGSNFTLKIRSTKLEDSAMYFCASSPGLSLEQFFGPGTRLTVL.

The V call is TRBV5-1, the J call TRBJ2-1, with D maybe TRBD2 (6 bases). The CDR3 loop spans 14 amino acids. Trimming pared 2 bases from V and 4 bases from J, leaving 10 bases between. Germline V CDR1 and CDR2: SGHRS, YFSETQ. CDR3 in DNA: TGCGCCAGCAGCTTCGGGACTGTATACAATGAGCAGTTCTTC. This translates into CASSFGTVYNEQFF. Supplemented by reference TRBV5-1 and TRBJ2-1, the full variable domain reads KAGVTQTPRYLIKTRGQQVTLSCSPISGHRSVSWYQQTPGQGLQFLFEYFSETQRNKGNFPGRFSGRQFSNSRSEMNVSTLELGDSALYLCASSFGTVYNEQFFGPGTRLTVL.

The chain couples TRBV10-3 to TRBJ2-1; 7 nucleotides agree with TRBD2. The V segment lost 4 bases and the J segment 9 bases; nucleotides outside the gene matches: 3. The germline V gene encodes CDR1 ENHRY and CDR2 SYGVKD. The CDR3 extends over 12 amino acids. CDR3 protein: CAISGGRAEQFF. The CDR3 DNA reads as TGTGCCATCAGTGGGGGGAGGGCTGAGCAGTTCTTC.

In this sample, this clone turned up once. V usage is TRBV5-5 and J usage is TRBJ1-2; D ambiguous. CDR1 is SGHKS, CDR2 YYEKEE, per germline (reference sequence). V was pared by 2 bases and J by 1 base, with 12 bases between. This CDR3 has 15 residues. The CDR3 bases are TGTGCCAGCAGCTTAGTACAGTTTGGTAACTATGGCTACACCTTC. The encoded protein is CASSLVQFGNYGYTF.

This clone appeared a single time. The chain joins TRBV23-1 to TRBJ2-5; 9 bases match TRBD1. The J call may be wrong; the DNA end is better matched by TRBJ2-7. TRBV23-1 is filed as an ORF, its function uncertain. The CDR3 contains 15 residues. The CDR3 loop reads CASGLLGTGSYEQYF. The CDR3 nucleotides read TGCGCCAGCGGTTTGTTGGGGACAGGGTCCTACGAGCAGTACTTC.

The chain recombines TRBV7-6 with TRBJ1-5; no clear D gene. Trimming stripped 1 base from V and 0 bases from J, with 7 bases between. The CDR3 has 15 residues. Germline V lookup: CDR1 SGHVS, CDR2 FNYEAQ. The chain's CDR3 is CASSLDSYSNQPQHF. The CDR3 DNA is TGTGCCAGCAGCTTAGACAGCTATAGCAATCAGCCCCAGCATTTT. Full variable domain (missing parts from reference TRBV7-6 and TRBJ1-5): GAGVSQSPRYKVTKRGQDVALRCDPISGHVSLYWYRQALGQGPEFLTYFNYEAQQDKSGLPNDRFSAERPEGSISTLTIQRTEQRDSAMYRCASSLDSYSNQPQHFGDGTRLSIL.

J is TRBJ2-3 and V is TRBV5-1; TRBD2 matches 8 bases. J lost 4 bases, V lost 6 bases, and 4 bases had no gene match. CDR3 size: 13 residues. Germline lookup yields CDR1 SGHRS and CDR2 YFSETQ. CDR3 nucleotides: TGCGCCAGCACGGGAGGGAACGCAGATACGCAGTATTTT. Its translation: CASTGGNADTQYF.

V usage is TRBV5-1 and J usage is TRBJ2-5; 9 bases agree with TRBD2. The ends lost 5 bases at V and 0 bases at J; junction bases unmatched: 8. The CDR3 loop spans 16 amino acids. CDR1 is SGHRS and CDR2 is YFSETQ in the germline V gene. The CDR3: CASRSGTSMYQETQYF. The CDR3 region has the DNA TGCGCCAGCAGATCAGGGACTAGCATGTACCAAGAGACCCAGTACTTC.

Concerning this clone: Other nucleotide sequences from this sample produce the same CDR3. The V gene is TRBV4-1, the J gene TRBJ2-3; TRBD1 might be the D (5 bases). V was trimmed by 4 bases and J by 3 bases, leaving 8 bases between them. The CDR3 contains 13 residues. Germline CDR1 and CDR2: MGHRA and YSYEKL. CDR3 sequence reads: CASSRQGTDTQYF. As DNA, the CDR3 is TGCGCCAGCAGCCGCCAGGGAACAGATACGCAGTATTTT.

The gene calls are TRBV14 and TRBJ2-7; the match to TRBD2 covers 7 bases. Germline V lookup: CDR1 SGHDN, CDR2 FVKESK. This CDR3 contains 15 residues. V lost 1 base and J lost 4; bases outside the gene matches: 7. Here the CDR3 reads CASSQASGGGYEQYF. The CDR3 DNA sequence: TGTGCCAGCAGCCAAGCTTCCGGGGGAGGGTACGAGCAGTACTTC. The full variable domain, in which reference TRBV14 and TRBJ2-7 provide the parts outside the CDR3, is EAGVTQFPSHSVIEKGQTVTLRCDPISGHDNLYWYRRVMGKEIKFLLHFVKESKQDESGMPNNRFLAERTGGTYSTLKVQPAELEDSGVYFCASSQASGGGYEQYFGPGTRLTVT.

The sample holds a few counts of this clone. The gene calls are TRBV15 and TRBJ1-6, with 7 nucleotides matching TRBD1. The CDR3 loop spans 17 amino acids. Per the germline V gene, CDR1 is LNHNV and CDR2 is YYDKDF (reference sequence). Germline trimming cut 4 bases from V and 8 bases from J; bases unmatched to any gene: 14. CDR3 region: CATSTYRGESLDSPLHF. DNA for the CDR3: TGTGCCACCAGCACGTACAGGGGCGAGTCCCTCGATTCACCCCTCCACTTT.

In regard to this clone: At one boundary the junction diverges from the germline segment, which might be a read error. The chain has TRBV6-5 and TRBJ1-1, with D perhaps matching TRBD1 (5 bases). This CDR3 is built from 14 residues. Germline CDR1 is MNHEY and CDR2 is SVGAGI. The CDR3 nucleotides read TGTGCCAGCAGTCGAGGAAAGGGCGGGACTGCAGCTTTCTTT. It translates to CASSRGKGGTAAFF.

The chain is built from TRBV6-8 and TRBJ2-2; 13 nucleotides agree with TRBD2. CDR1 and CDR2 from the germline V gene are MNHGY and SAAAGT. The CDR3 is made up of 15 amino acids. The trim removed 10 bases at V and 3 bases at J, leaving 5 bases unmatched. Here the CDR3 DNA reads TGTGCCAACCCACTAGCGGGGGGGCACACCGGGGAGCTGTTTTTT. The encoded protein is CANPLAGGHTGELFF.

This chain connects TRBV5-4 to TRBJ1-2, with TRBD1 matching over 7 bases. CDR1 is SGHNT and CDR2 is YYREEE in the germline V gene (reference sequence). This CDR3 has 15 residues. V lost 4 bases, J lost 4 bases, and 10 bases stayed unmatched. CDR3 protein: CASSAQTGYGYGYTF. In DNA, the CDR3 is TGTGCCAGCAGCGCGCAGACAGGGTATGGCTATGGCTACACCTTC.

The chain has TRBV7-2 and TRBJ1-3; 8 positions match TRBD1. Germline V gene sequence: CDR1 SGHTA, CDR2 FQGNSA. The CDR3 has 16 residues. J gave up 1 base and V 6 bases, and 8 bases lay outside the gene matches. In nucleotides, the CDR3 is TGTGCCAGCAGGCCGACAGGGGCCAGGTCTGGAAACACCATATATTTT. It codes for CASRPTGARSGNTIYF.

DNA for the CDR3: TGTGCCAGCGGACCGGGACAGGGGAGCGAGCAGTACTTC. Protein product: CASGPGQGSEQYF. The chain uses TRBV5-8 and TRBJ2-7; 10 nucleotides agree with TRBD1. Germline CDR1 SGHTS, CDR2 YDEGEE. With V trimmed by 7 bases and J by 6 bases, 7 bases remained unmatched. This CDR3 comprises 13 residues.